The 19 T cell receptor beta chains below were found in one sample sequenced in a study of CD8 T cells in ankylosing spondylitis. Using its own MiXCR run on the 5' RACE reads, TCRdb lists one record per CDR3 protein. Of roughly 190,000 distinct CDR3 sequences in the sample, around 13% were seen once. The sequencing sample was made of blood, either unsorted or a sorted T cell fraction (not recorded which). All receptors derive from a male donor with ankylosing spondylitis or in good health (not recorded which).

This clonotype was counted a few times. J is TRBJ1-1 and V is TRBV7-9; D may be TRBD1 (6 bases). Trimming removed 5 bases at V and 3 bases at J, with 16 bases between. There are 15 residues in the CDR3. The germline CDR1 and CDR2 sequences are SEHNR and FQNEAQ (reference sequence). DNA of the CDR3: TGTGCCAGCAGCCTCTCAGACAGGACCTACACTGAAGCTTTCTTT. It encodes CASSLSDRTYTEAFF.

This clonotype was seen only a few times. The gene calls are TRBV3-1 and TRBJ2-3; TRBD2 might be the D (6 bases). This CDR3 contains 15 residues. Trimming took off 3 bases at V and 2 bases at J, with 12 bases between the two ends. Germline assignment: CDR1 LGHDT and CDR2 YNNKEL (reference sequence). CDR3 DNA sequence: TGTGCCAGCAGCCAGCTTAGCGGATACACAGATACGCAGTATTTT. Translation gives CASSQLSGYTDTQYF.

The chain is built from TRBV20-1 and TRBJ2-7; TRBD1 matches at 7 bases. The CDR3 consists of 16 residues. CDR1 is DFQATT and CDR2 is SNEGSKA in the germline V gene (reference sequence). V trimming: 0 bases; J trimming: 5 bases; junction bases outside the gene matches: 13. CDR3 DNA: TGCAGTGCTAGAGAGCGGACAGGCAAATCATGGGACGAGCAGTACTTC. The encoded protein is CSARERTGKSWDEQYF.

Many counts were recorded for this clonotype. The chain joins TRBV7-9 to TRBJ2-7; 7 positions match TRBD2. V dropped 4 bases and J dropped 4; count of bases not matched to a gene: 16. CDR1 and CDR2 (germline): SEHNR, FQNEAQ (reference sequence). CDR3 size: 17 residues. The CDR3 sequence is CASSSSVIREVAYEQYF. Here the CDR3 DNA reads TGTGCCAGCAGCTCCTCAGTGATTCGGGAGGTTGCATACGAGCAGTACTTC.

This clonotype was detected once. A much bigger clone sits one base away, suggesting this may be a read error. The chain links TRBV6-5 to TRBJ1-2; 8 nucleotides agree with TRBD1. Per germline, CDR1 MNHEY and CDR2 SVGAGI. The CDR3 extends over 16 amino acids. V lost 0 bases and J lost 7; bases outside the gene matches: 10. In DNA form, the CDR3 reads TGTGCCAGCAGTTACTCGATCGCAGGGGGCGACTTTGGCTACACCTTC. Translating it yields CASSYSIAGGDFGYTF.

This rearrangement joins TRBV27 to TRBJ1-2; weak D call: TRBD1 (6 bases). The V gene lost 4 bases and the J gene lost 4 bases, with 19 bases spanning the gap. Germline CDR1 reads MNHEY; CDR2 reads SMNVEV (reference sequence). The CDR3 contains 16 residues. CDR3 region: CASSSTLQGVGYGYTF. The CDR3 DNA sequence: TGTGCCAGCAGTTCTACTTTACAGGGAGTCGGCTATGGCTACACCTTC.

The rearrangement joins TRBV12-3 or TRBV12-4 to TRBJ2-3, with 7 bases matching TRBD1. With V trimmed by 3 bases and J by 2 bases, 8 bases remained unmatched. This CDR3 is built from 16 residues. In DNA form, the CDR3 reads TGTGCCAGCAGTTTCGCCGGGACAGCATTCACAGATACGCAGTATTTT. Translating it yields CASSFAGTAFTDTQYF.

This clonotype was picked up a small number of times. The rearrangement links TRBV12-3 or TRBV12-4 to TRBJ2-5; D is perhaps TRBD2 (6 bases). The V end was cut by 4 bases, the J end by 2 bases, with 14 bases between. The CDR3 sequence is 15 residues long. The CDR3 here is CASSSGGEGQETQYF. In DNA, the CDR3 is TGTGCCAGCAGTTCCGGGGGAGAGGGGCAAGAGACCCAGTACTTC.

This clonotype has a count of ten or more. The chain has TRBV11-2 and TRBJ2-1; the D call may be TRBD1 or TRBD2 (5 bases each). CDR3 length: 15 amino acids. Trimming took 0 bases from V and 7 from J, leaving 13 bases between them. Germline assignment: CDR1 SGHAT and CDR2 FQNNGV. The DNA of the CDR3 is TGTGCCAGCAGCTTAGACTGGGGGTACGGGAATGAGCAGTTCTTC. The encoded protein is CASSLDWGYGNEQFF.

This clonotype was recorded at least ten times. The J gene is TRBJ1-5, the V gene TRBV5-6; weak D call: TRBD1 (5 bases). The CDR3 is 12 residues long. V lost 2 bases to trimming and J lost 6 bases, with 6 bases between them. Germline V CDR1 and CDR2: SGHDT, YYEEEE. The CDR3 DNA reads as TGTGCCAGCAGCTTAGGGGCTCAGCCCCAGCATTTT. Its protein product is CASSLGAQPQHF. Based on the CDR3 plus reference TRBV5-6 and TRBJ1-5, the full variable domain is DAGVTQSPTHLIKTRGQQVTLRCSPKSGHDTVSWYQQALGQGPQFIFQYYEEEERQRGNFPDRFSGHQFPNYSSELNVNALLLGDSALYLCASSLGAQPQHFGDGTRLSIL.

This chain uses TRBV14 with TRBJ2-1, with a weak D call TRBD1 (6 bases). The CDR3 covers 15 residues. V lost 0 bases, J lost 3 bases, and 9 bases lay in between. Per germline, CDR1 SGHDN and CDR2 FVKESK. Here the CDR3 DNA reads TGTGCCAGCAGCCAAGAGTGGGGGCACTACAATGAGCAGTTCTTC. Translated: CASSQEWGHYNEQFF.

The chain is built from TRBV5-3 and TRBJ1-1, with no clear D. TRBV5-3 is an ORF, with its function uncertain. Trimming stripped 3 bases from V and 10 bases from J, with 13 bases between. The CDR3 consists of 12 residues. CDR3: CARSSGLDGAFF. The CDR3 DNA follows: TGTGCCAGAAGCTCCGGGCTTGACGGAGCTTTCTTT.

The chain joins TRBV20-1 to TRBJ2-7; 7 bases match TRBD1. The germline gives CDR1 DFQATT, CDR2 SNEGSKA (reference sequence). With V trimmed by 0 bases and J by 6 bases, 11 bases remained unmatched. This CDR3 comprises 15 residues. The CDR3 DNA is TGCAGTGCTAGAGATCTCGCAGGGGGTCTCAGCGAGCAGTACTTC. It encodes CSARDLAGGLSEQYF.

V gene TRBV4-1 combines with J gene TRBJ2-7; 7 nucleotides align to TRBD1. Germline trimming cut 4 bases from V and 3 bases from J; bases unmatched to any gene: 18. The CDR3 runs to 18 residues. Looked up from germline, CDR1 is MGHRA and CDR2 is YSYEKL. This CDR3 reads CASSPLRKLGTENYEQYF. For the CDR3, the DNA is TGCGCCAGCAGCCCTCTCCGAAAACTCGGGACAGAGAACTACGAGCAGTACTTC.

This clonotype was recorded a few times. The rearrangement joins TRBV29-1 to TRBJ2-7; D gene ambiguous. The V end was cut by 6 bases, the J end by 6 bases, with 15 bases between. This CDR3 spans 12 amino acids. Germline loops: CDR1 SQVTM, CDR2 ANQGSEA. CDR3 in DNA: TGCAGCGTCTTTGTTTTGGGTGGCGAGCAGTACTTC. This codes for CSVFVLGGEQYF.

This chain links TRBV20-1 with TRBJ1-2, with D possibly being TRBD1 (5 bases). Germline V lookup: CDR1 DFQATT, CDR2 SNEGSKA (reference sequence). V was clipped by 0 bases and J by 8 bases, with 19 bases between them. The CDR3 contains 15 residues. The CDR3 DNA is TGCAGTGCTAGAGATCCTCCGGCCAGGGCGGGAGGCTACACCTTC. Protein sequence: CSARDPPARAGGYTF.

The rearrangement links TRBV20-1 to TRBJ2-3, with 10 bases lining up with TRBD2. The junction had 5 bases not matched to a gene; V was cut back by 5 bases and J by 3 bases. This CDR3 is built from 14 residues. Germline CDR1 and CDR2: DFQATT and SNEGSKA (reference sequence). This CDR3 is CSAGRTSGTDTQYF. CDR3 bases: TGCAGTGCTGGGAGGACTAGCGGTACAGATACGCAGTATTTT.

The CDR3 sequence is CASSGGTIAGSGTDTQYF. CDR3 coding DNA: TGTGCCAGCAGTGGGGGGACTATAGCGGGATCGGGGACAGATACGCAGTATTTT. This rearrangement joins TRBV12-3 or TRBV12-4 to TRBJ2-3; the match to TRBD2 covers 8 bases. V lost 5 bases and J lost 3; bases outside the gene matches: 16. This CDR3 region has 18 residues.

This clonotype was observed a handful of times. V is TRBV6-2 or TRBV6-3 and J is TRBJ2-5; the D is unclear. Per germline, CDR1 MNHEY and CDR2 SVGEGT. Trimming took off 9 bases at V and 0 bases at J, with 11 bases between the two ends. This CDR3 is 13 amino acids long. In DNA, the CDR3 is TGTGCCAGTCCGGTGGTGTACCAAGAGACCCAGTACTTC. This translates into CASPVVYQETQYF.